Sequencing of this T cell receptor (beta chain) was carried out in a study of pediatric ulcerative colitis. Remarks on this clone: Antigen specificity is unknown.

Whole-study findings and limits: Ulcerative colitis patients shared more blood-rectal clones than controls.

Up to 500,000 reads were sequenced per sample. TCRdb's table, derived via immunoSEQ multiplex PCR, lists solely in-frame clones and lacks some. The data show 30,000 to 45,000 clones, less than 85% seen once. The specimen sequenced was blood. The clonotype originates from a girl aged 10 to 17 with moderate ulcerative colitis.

The CDR3 sequence is CASSRLWDSEAFF. In DNA form, the CDR3 reads TGTGCCAGCAGCCGGCTATGGGACAGTGAAGCTTTCTTT. The rearrangement joins TRBV7-9 to TRBJ1-1; 7 nucleotides agree with TRBD1. The CDR3 has 13 residues. Looked up from germline, CDR1 is SEHNR and CDR2 is FQNEAQ (reference sequence). After removal of 5 bases from V and 7 bases from J, the junction contained 7 bases not matched to a gene.